A selection of T cell receptor beta chains follows, all from one sample in a study of blood T cell repertoires in COVID-19. Sequencing used immunoSEQ multiplex PCR; TCRdb keeps in-frame clones, though not all of them. Of some 380,000 clones listed, about 89% were seen once; the top ten hold about 1.5%. The sequenced material came from PBMCs or T cells enriched from blood (not recorded which). The receptors derive from a man aged 25-40 years who had recovered from COVID-19. Both conserved end residues are part of each CDR3. Fields, in order: J gene, CDR3 length, V gene, D gene, CDR3 protein, CDR3 DNA. The D gene is left open where the match is weak.

>TRBJ1-1|16|TRBV13|NA
CASSLRGPFLNTEAFF
TGTGCCAGCAGCTTAAGGGGCCCCTTTTTGAACACTGAAGCTTTCTTT
>TRBJ2-1|14|TRBV2|NA
CASSQMGVRNEQFF
TGTGCCAGCAGTCAAATGGGAGTCAGAAATGAGCAGTTCTTC
>TRBJ2-7|12|TRBV18|TRBD1
CASSPDRDRADF
TGTGCCAGCTCACCTGACCGGGACAGGGCGGACTTC
>TRBJ1-5|13|TRBV27|NA
CASSFGGVSPQHF
TGTGCCAGCAGTTTTGGCGGCGTCTCCCCCCAGCATTTT
>TRBJ1-5|14|TRBV6-5|NA
CATERWGDGQPQHF
TGTGCCACGGAGAGGTGGGGGGATGGTCAGCCCCAGCATTTT
>TRBJ1-1|13|TRBV7-7|NA
CASSLTRETEAFF
TGTGCTAGCAGCTTGACCCGGGAAACTGAAGCTTTCTTT
>TRBJ1-3|14|TRBV7-2|TRBD1
CASSLRGPGNTIYF
TGTGCCAGCAGCTTAAGGGGGCCGGGAAACACCATATATTTT
>TRBJ1-6|16|TRBV30|NA
CAWSWGREVFNSPLHF
TGTGCCTGGAGTTGGGGCAGGGAAGTGTTTAATTCACCCCTCCACTTT
>TRBJ2-7|14|TRBV27|TRBD1
CASSFRDRAYEQYF
TGTGCCAGCAGTTTCCGGGACAGGGCATACGAGCAGTACTTC
>TRBJ2-7|11|TRBV20-1|NA
CSAIRQYEQYF
TGCAGTGCCATAAGACAGTACGAGCAGTACTTC
>TRBJ2-1|13|TRBV7-2|NA
CASSLAPGNEQFF
TGTGCCAGCAGCTTAGCCCCAGGGAATGAGCAGTTCTTC
>TRBJ2-4|16|TRBV6-1|TRBD2
CASSGPLAGAKNIQYF
TGTGCCAGCAGTGGCCCACTAGCGGGGGCCAAAAACATTCAGTACTTC
>TRBJ2-1|11|TRBV7-9|NA
CASSLARGWFF
TGTGCCAGCAGCTTAGCGCGGGGTTGGTTCTTC
>TRBJ1-2|12|TRBV6-5|TRBD1
CASRTGEWGYTF
TGTGCCAGCAGAACAGGGGAGTGGGGCTACACCTTC
>TRBJ2-7|13|TRBV10-3|TRBD1
CATDRGTNYEQYF
TGTGCCACCGACAGGGGTACTAACTACGAGCAGTACTTC
>TRBJ1-5|15|TRBV10-3|NA
CAISPTGDSNQPQHF
TGTGCCATCAGTCCCACGGGGGATAGCAATCAGCCCCAGCATTTT
>TRBJ1-3|15|TRBV6-5|NA
CASRASTGNGNTIYF
TGTGCCAGCAGAGCCTCGACAGGCAATGGAAACACCATATATTTT
>TRBJ2-1|15|TRBV9|NA
CASSLGYKRGDEQFF
TGTGCCAGCAGCCTTGGTTACAAACGCGGGGATGAGCAGTTCTTC